This TCR beta chain derives from a study of blood T cells in healthy people across ages. Total RNA, at least 5 micrograms per sample, came from PBMCs. Remarks on this clonotype: The target antigen is unknown.

V was trimmed by 0 bases and J by 7 bases, leaving 18 bases between them. This CDR3 has 16 amino acids. Germline-derived CDR1 and CDR2 are DFQATT and SNEGSKA (reference sequence). Sample-barcoded 5' priming and a J-beta primer mix drove a second PCR of about 7 to 12 cycles. Using its own MiXCR run on the 5' RACE reads, TCRdb lists one record per CDR3 protein. The sample includes about 730,000 distinct CDR3 sequences, more than 40% seen only once; the top ten take 20%. Study results and caveats: The donors' CMV status was not determined, possibly confounding changes in expanded clonotypes. Donors of long life had a larger count of naive CD4+ cells and greater diversity than aged donors.

Specimen: blood. The TCR was taken from a woman aged 55-70 years in good health. The V and J genes are TRBV20-1 and TRBJ1-4, with D maybe TRBD1 (6 bases). Written as DNA, the CDR3 is TGCAGTGCTAGAGATTCGGTCAGGGGTTCAATTGAAAAACTGTTTTTT. Its translation is CSARDSVRGSIEKLFF.